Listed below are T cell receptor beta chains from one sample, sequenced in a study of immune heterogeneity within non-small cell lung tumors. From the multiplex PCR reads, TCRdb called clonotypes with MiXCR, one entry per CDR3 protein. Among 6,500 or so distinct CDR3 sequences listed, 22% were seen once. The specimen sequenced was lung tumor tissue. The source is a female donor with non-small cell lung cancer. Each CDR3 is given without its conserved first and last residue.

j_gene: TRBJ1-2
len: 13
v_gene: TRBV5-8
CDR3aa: ASSLILDSNYGYA

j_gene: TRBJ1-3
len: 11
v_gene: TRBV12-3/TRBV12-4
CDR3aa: ASSLESGSTIY

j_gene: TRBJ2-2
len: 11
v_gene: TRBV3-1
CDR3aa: ASSHSGGGELF

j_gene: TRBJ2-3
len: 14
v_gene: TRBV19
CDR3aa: ASSMKWSSSTDTQY

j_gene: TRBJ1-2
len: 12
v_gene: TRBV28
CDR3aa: ASRDRSPIRGYT

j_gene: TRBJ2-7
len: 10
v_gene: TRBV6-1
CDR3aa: ASSGNSYEQY

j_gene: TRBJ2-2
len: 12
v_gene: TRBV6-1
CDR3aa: ASSPGTGSGELF

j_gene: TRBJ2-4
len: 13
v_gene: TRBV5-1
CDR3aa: ASSLVSRTKNIQY

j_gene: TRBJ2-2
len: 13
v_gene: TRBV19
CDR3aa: ASSIVGGNTGELF

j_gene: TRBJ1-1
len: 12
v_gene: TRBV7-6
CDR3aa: ASSLEGVGTEAF

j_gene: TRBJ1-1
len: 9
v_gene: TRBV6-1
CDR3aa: ASSFRLEAF

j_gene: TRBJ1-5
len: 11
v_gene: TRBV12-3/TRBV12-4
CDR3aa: ASRRRGDQPQH

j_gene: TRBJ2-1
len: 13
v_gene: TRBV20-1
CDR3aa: SAAELAGSYNEQF

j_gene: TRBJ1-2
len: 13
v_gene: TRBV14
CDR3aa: ASSQDPGGVYGYT

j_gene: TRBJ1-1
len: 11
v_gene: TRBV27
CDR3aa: ASSPDRGTEAF

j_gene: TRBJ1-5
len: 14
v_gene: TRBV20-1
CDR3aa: SARTRSGTRNQPQH

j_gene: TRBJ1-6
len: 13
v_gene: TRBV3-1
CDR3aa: ASSGRTGSNSPLH

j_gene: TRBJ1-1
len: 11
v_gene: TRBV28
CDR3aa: ASNSVGMLEAF

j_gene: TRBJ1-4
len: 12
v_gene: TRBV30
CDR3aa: ACQEDGENEKLF

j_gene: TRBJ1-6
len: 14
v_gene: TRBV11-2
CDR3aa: ASSFTGTGVGSPLH

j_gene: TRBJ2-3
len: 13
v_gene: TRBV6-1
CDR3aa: ASSGLAGSTDTQY

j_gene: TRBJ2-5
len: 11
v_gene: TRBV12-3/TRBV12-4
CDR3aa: ASSSPAWETQY

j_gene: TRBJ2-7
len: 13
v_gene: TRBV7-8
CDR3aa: ASSLGGGRAHEQY

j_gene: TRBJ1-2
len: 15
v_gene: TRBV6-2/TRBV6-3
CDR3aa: ASSYPFGTGANYGYT

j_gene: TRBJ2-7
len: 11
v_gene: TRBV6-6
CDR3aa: ASSYRGGYEQY

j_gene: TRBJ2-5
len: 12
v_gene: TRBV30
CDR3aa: AWSVMASQETQY

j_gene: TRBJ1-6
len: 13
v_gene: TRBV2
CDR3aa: ASSEIGYRNSPLH

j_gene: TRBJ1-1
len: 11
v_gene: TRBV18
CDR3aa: ASSLAADTEAF

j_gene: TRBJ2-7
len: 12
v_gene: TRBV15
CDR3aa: ATSRELTGNEQY

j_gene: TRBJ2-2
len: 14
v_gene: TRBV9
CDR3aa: ASSSLTGTVNGELF